Shown below are 3 T cell receptor beta chains from a single sample sequenced in a study of graft-versus-host responses after intestinal transplantation. Produced via immunoSEQ multiplex PCR; TCRdb's table is partial and in-frame only. This sample has some 90,000 clones, with roughly 90% found just once. Their target antigens are unknown. Here the sequenced sample was unstimulated CD4+ T cells sorted from spleen or lymph node cells, taken before intestinal transplant. All receptors derive from a human donor who received an intestinal transplant.

This clone was detected once. J is TRBJ1-5 and V is TRBV5-1; TRBD1 matches at 8 bases. Germline values: CDR1 SGHRS, CDR2 YFSETQ. V gave up 2 bases and J gave up 5 bases; unmatched junction bases: 6. The CDR3 sequence is 15 residues long. The CDR3 is CASSLWAGGDQPQHF. In nucleotides, the CDR3 is TGCGCCAGCAGCTTATGGGCAGGGGGCGATCAGCCCCAGCATTTT.

The rearrangement uses TRBV7-3 and TRBJ2-3, with D possibly matching TRBD2 (5 bases). Germline CDR1 reads SGHTA; CDR2 reads FQGTGA. Trimming left V 2 bases short and J 6 bases short, with 15 bases between. This CDR3 region has 15 residues. The CDR3 loop reads CASSLGLRATDTQYF. CDR3 DNA sequence: TGTGCCAGCAGCTTAGGTTTGAGGGCGACGGATACGCAGTATTTT.

V gene TRBV19 combines with J gene TRBJ2-3; 13 nucleotides align to TRBD2. CDR1 LNHDA and CDR2 SQIVND come from the germline V gene (reference sequence). The CDR3 spans 17 residues. The J segment lost 0 bases and the V segment lost 4 bases, leaving 4 bases of the junction unmatched. The CDR3 nucleotides are TGTGCCAGTAGTAAGACTAGCGGGGGGCTCAGCACAGATACGCAGTATTTT. It codes for CASSKTSGGLSTDTQYF.